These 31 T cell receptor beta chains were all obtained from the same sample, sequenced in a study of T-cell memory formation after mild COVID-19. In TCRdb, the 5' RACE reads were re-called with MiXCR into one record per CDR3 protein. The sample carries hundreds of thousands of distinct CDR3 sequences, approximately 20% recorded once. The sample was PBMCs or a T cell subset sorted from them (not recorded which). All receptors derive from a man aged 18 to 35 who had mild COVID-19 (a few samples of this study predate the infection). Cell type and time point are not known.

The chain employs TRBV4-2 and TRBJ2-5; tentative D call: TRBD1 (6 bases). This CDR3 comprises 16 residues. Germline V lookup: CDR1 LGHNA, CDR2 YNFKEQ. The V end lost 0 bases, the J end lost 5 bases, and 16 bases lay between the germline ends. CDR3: CASSQDMSRGVETQYF. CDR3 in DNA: TGTGCCAGCAGCCAAGATATGAGCAGGGGTGTTGAGACCCAGTACTTC.

Written as DNA, the CDR3 is TGTGCCAGCAGCTTGGGTAGTTCGGGCGCGTCATACGAGCAGTACGTC. It codes for CASSLGSSGASYEQYV. The chain links TRBV5-6 to TRBJ2-7, with D uncertain. This CDR3 is built from 16 residues. Germline V CDR1 and CDR2: SGHDT, YYEEEE. Trimming took 0 bases from V and 4 from J, leaving 17 bases between them.

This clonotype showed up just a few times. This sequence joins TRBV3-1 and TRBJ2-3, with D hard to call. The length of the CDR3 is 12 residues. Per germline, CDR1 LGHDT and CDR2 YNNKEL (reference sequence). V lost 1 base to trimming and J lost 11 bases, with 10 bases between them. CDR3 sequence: CASSQADRVQYF. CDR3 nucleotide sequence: TGTGCCAGCAGCCAAGCAGACCGGGTGCAGTATTTT.

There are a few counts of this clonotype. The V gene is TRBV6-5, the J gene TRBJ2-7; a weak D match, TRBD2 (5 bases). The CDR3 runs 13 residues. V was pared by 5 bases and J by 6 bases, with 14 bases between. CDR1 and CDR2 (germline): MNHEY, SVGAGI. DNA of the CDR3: TGTGCCAGCAGTCTCCCGGCCACTAGCGAGCAGTACTTC. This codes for CASSLPATSEQYF.

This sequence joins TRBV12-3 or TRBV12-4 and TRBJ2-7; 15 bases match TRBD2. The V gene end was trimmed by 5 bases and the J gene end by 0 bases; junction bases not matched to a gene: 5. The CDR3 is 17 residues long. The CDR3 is CASSGTSGRTPSYEQYF. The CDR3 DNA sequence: TGTGCCAGCAGTGGGACTAGCGGGAGGACCCCCTCCTACGAGCAGTACTTC.

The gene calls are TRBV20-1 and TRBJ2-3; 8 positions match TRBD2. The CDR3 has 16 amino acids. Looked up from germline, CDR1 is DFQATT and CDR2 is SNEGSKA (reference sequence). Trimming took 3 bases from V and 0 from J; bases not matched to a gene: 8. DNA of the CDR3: TGCAGTGCTAGTAAATTGAGCGGGGGTAGCACAGATACGCAGTATTTT. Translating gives CSASKLSGGSTDTQYF.

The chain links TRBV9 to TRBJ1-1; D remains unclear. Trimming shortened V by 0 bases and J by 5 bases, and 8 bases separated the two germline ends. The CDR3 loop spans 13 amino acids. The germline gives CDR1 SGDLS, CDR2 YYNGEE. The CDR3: CASSVGAFTEAFF. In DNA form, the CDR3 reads TGTGCCAGCAGCGTAGGGGCCTTTACTGAAGCTTTCTTT.

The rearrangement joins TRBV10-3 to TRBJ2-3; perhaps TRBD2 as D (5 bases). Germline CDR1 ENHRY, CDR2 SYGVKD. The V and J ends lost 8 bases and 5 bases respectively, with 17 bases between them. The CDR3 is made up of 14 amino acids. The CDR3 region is CAIRTTLGRDTQYF. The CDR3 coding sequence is TGTGCCATCCGGACGACACTAGGCAGAGATACGCAGTATTTT.

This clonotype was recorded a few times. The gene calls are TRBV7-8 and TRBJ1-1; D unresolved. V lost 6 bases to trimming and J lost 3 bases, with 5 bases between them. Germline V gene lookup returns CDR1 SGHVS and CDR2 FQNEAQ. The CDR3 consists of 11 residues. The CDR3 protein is CASRSYTEAFF. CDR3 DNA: TGTGCCAGCAGGTCATACACTGAAGCTTTCTTT.

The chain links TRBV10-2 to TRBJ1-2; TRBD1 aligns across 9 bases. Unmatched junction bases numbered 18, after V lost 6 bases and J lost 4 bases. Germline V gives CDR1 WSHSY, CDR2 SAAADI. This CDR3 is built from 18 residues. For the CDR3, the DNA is TGCGCCAGCAGGGACCGCCCGGGACAGGGCGGCGGGGGCTATGGCTACACCTTC. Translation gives CASRDRPGQGGGGYGYTF.

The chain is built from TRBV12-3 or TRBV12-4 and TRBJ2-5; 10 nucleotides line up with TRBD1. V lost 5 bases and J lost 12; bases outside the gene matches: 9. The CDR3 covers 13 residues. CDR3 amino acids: CASSHAGQGSEYF. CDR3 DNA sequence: TGTGCCAGCAGTCACGCGGGACAGGGGTCGGAGTACTTC.

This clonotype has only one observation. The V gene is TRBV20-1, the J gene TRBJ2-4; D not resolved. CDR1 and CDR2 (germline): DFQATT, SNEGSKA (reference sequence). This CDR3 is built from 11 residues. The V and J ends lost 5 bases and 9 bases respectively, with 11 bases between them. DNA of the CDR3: TGCAGTGCTTCGGCCGCGAGCATTCAGTACTTC. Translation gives CSASAASIQYF.

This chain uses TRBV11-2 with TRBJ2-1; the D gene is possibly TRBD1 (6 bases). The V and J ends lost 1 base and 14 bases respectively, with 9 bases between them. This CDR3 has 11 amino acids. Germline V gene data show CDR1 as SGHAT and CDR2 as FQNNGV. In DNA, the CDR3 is TGTGCCAGCAGCTTAGGGACAGTTAAGTTCTTC. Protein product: CASSLGTVKFF.

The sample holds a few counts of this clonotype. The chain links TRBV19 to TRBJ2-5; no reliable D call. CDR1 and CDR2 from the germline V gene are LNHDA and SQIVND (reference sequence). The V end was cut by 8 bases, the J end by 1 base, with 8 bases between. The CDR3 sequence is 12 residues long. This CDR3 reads CASGYLQETQYF. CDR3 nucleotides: TGTGCCAGTGGATATCTCCAAGAGACCCAGTACTTC.

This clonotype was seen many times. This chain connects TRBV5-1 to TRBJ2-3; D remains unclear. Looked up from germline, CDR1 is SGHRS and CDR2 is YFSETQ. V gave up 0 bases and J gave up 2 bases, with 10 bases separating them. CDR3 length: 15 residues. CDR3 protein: CASSLESRPTDTQYF. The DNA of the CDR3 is TGCGCCAGCAGCTTGGAATCCAGGCCCACAGATACGCAGTATTTT.

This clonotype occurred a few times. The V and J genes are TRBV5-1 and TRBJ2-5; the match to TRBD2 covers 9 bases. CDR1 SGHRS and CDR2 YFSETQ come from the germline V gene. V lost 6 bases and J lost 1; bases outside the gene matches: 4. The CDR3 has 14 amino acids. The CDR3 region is CASMRGGLQETQYF. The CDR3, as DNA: TGCGCCAGCATGCGGGGGGGACTCCAAGAGACCCAGTACTTC.

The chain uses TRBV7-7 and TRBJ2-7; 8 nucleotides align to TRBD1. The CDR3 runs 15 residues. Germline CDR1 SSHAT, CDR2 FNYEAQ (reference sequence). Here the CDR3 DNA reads TGTGCTAGCAGAAATACAGGGGGTAGCTCCTACGAGCAGTACGTC. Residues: CASRNTGGSSYEQYV.

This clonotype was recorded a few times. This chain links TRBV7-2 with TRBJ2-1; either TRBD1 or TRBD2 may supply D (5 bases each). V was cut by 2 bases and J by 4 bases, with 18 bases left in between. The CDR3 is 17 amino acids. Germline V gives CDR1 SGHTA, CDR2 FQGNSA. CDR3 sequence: CASSLPGADPMYNEQFF. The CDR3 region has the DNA TGTGCCAGCAGCTTACCCGGGGCGGACCCGATGTACAATGAGCAGTTCTTC.

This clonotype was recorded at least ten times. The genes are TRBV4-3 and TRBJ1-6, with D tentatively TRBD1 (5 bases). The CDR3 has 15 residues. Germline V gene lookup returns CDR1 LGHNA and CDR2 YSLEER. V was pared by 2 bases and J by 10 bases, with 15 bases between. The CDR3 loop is CASSQSGGRDSPLHF. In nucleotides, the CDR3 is TGCGCCAGCAGCCAAAGTGGCGGCAGGGACTCACCCCTCCACTTT.

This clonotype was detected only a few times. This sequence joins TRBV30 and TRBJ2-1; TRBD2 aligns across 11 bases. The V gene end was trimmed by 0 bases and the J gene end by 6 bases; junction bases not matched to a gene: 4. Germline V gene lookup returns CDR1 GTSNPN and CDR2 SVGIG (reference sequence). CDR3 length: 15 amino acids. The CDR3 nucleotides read TGTGCCTGGAGTGTACGACTAGCGGGGAGCAATGAGCAGTTCTTC. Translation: CAWSVRLAGSNEQFF.

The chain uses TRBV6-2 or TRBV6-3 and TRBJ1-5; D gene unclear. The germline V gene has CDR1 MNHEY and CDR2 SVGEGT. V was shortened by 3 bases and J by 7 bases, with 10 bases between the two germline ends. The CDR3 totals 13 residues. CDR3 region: CASSYWTSQPQHF. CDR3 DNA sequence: TGTGCCAGCAGTTATTGGACGAGCCAGCCCCAGCATTTT.

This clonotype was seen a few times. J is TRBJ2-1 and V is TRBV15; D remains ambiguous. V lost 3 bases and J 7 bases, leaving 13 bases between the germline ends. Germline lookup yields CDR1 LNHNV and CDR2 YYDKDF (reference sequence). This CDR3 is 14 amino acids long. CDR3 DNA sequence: TGTGCCACCAGCAGCGACGCTAGGGCTAATGAGCAGTTCTTC. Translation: CATSSDARANEQFF.

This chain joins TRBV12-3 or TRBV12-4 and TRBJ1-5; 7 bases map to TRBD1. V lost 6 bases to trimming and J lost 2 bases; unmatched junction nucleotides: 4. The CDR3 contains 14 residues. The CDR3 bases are TGTGCCAGCAGGTCCACAGGGGGCAATCAGCCCCAGCATTTT. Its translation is CASRSTGGNQPQHF.

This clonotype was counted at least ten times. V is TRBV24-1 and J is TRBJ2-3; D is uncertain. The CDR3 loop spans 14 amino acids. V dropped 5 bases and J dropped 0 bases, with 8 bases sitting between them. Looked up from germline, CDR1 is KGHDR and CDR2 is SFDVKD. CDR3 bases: TGTGCCACCAGTGGGGATTATAGCACAGATACGCAGTATTTT. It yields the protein CATSGDYSTDTQYF.

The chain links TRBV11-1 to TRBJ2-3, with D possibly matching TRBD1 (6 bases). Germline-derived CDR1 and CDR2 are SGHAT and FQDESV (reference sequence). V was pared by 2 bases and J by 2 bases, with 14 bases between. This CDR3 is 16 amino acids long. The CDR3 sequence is CASSLRPRTDTDTQYF. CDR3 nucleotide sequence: TGTGCCAGCAGCTTAAGGCCTCGGACAGACACAGATACGCAGTATTTT.

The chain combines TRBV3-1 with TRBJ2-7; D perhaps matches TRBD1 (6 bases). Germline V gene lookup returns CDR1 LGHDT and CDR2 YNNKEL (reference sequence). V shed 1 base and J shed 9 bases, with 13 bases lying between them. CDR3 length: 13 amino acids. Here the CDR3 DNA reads TGTGCCAGCAGCCAAGGGGGACATTCATCGCAGTACTTC. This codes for CASSQGGHSSQYF.

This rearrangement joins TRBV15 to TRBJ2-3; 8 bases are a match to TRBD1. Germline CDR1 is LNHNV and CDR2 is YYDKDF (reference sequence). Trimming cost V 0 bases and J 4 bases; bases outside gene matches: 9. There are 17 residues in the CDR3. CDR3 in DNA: TGTGCCACCAGCAGAGAGGAGGGCAGGGGGCGTCCAGATACGCAGTATTTT. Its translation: CATSREEGRGRPDTQYF.

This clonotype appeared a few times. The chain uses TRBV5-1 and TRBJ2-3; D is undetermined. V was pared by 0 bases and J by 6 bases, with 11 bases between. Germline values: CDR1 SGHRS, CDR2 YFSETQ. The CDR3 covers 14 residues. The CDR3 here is CASSLGMAPDTQYF. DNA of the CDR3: TGCGCCAGCAGCTTGGGGATGGCGCCGGATACGCAGTATTTT.

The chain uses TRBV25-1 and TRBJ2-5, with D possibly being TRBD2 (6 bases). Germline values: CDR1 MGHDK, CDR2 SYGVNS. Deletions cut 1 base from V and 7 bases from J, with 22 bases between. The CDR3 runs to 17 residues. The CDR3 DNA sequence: TGTGCCAGCAGTGAATTGGCCCCGCCAGGGCCGCGGGGGACCCAGTACTTC. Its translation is CASSELAPPGPRGTQYF.

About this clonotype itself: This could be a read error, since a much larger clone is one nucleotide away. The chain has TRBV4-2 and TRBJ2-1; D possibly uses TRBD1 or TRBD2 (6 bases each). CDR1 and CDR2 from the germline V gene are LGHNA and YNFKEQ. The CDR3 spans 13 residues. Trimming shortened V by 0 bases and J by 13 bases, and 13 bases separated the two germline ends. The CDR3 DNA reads TGTGCCAGCAGCCAAGAACAGGGACTCCACCAGTTCTTC. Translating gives CASSQEQGLHQFF.

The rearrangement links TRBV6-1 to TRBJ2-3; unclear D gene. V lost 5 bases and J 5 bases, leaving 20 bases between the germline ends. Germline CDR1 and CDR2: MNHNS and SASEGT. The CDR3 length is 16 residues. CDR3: CASSRGKILQGDTQYF. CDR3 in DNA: TGTGCCAGCAGTCGCGGAAAGATACTCCAAGGAGATACGCAGTATTTT.